This T cell receptor (beta chain) was found in a study of blood T cell repertoires in COVID-19. Study-wide context: Collection of acute and convalescent COVID-19 samples took place in the United States, Italy and Spain.

Original handling: Amplified reference gene primers provided the basis for estimating nucleated cell counts. Profiling relied on immunoSEQ multiplex PCR, and the TCRdb table lists in-frame clones only, not all of them. D and trimming were read from the DNA, whereas the V and J calls and clone size are those reported in that table. The repertoire holds a few hundred thousand clones, over 80% seen once, with 1.2% in the top ten. Which cohort a participant joined came from the clinical history participants gave. Cohort 3 donors counted as recovered after two negative PCRs, clearance, or resolved symptoms. This CDR3 has 14 residues. Trimming cost V 5 bases and J 9 bases; bases outside gene matches: 5. CDR1 is SGHTA and CDR2 is FQGNSA in the germline V gene.

The TCR originated in a man aged 30 to 45 who had recovered from COVID-19. The sequenced material came from PBMCs or T cells enriched from blood (not recorded which). This chain uses TRBV7-2 with TRBJ1-6; 9 nucleotides align to TRBD1. CDR3 coding DNA: TGTGCCAGCAGCCCTGGGACAGGGCTTTCACCCCTCCACTTT. Translated, it gives CASSPGTGLSPLHF.